The 2 T cell receptor beta chains reported below all come from one sample, sequenced in a study of cytomegalovirus exposure and HLA in healthy donors. The PCR used 60 Vbeta and 13 Jbeta primers. Sequencing used immunoSEQ multiplex PCR; TCRdb keeps in-frame clones, though not all of them. Of 90,000 to 110,000 clones listed, more than 65% were seen once; the top ten hold 7% to 10%. Material: PBMCs. These receptors were collected from a man aged 40-50 years in good health and CMV-seropositive.

The rearrangement uses TRBV7-2 and TRBJ2-1, with D maybe TRBD2 (7 bases). The CDR3 is made up of 13 amino acids. V lost 2 bases to trimming and J lost 10 bases, with 12 bases between them. Germline loops: CDR1 SGHTA, CDR2 FQGNSA. CDR3 region: CASSLWGGQEQFF. As DNA, the CDR3 is TGTGCCAGCAGCTTATGGGGGGGGCAAGAGCAGTTCTTC.

This clone has only a few counts. The chain recombines TRBV19 with TRBJ2-5; D may be TRBD1 (6 bases). The CDR3 totals 17 residues. V was pared by 3 bases and J by 3 bases, with 20 bases between. CDR1 LNHDA and CDR2 SQIVND come from the germline V gene (reference sequence). The chain's CDR3 is CASSISPGWGPKETQYF. The CDR3 nucleotides read TGTGCCAGTAGTATTTCTCCGGGTTGGGGGCCTAAAGAGACCCAGTACTTC.